The table lists the clone carrying this T cell receptor (beta chain) with many counts. Its antigen is still unknown. Germline V gene data show CDR1 as DFQATT and CDR2 as SNEGSKA (reference sequence). The CDR3 length is 15 residues. V was pared by 8 bases and J by 0 bases, with 12 bases of the junction left unmatched. The sample comes from a study of T cells in Graves' hyperthyroidism and ophthalmopathy. The source material, RNA transcripts, was used to amplify TCR beta CDR3 regions. RT-PCR in the first round (using the HTBI primer set) targeted the TCR CDR3. From the multiplex PCR reads, TCRdb called clonotypes with MiXCR, one entry per CDR3 protein. In the table there are over 500,000 distinct CDR3 sequences, less than 15% of which are singletons. Broader study findings: Ophthalmopathy was separated from stable hyperthyroidism by a 13 V-J model.

The clonotype originates from a woman aged 40 to 49 with Graves' hyperthyroidism. Material for sequencing was blood. The V call is TRBV20-1, the J call TRBJ1-1, with 7 bases aligning to TRBD1. The CDR3 loop reads CSFLIQQGLNTEAFF. Here the CDR3 DNA reads TGCAGTTTCCTTATTCAACAGGGGTTGAACACTGAAGCTTTCTTT.